A single sample gave rise to the 17 T cell receptor beta chains below, sequenced in a study of T cell responses to AZD1222 COVID-19 vaccine. TCRdb keeps only in-frame clones here, not all; method: immunoSEQ multiplex PCR. Of approximately 160,000 clones detected, around 92% appear once; the ten largest clones hold around 1%. The input for sequencing was peripheral blood, taken 28 days after the second AZD1222 dose. The source is an adult who received the AZD1222 COVID-19 vaccine.

The rearrangement links TRBV5-1 to TRBJ1-2; D possibly corresponds to TRBD1 (5 bases). Germline V lookup: CDR1 SGHRS, CDR2 YFSETQ. The CDR3 is 13 amino acids. V was shortened by 1 base and J by 13 bases, with 17 bases between the two germline ends. The DNA of the CDR3 is TGCGCCAGCAGCTTGATGGGAGACAGCTTTTTCACCTTC. This codes for CASSLMGDSFFTF.

The rearrangement links TRBV3-1 (or the pseudogene TRBV3-2) to TRBJ1-2, with D uncertain. The CDR3 sequence is 15 residues long. With 1 base removed from V and 2 bases from J, the gap between germline ends came to 11 bases. Germline lookup yields CDR1 LGHDT and CDR2 YNNKEL (reference sequence). CDR3 bases: TGTGCCAGCAGCCAAGGGGCCAGCCTGAACTATGGCTACACCTTC. Protein sequence: CASSQGASLNYGYTF.

The chain recombines TRBV29-1 with TRBJ2-3; D gene uncertain. The V gene's germline CDR1 is SQVTM and CDR2 ANQGSEA. This CDR3 spans 13 amino acids. With 4 bases removed from V and 8 bases from J, the gap between germline ends came to 16 bases. Written as DNA, the CDR3 is TGCAGCGTTGGCAGGAGTGAGAGTGGTACGCAGTATTTT. Translating gives CSVGRSESGTQYF.

The chain combines TRBV6-6 with TRBJ1-1, with D unresolved. V lost 9 bases and J 0 bases, leaving 11 bases between the germline ends. Germline V lookup: CDR1 MNHNY, CDR2 SVGAGI (reference sequence). The CDR3 has 13 amino acids. Written as DNA, the CDR3 is TGTGCCAGTAAATCGGATTTGAACACTGAAGCTTTCTTT. Its protein is CASKSDLNTEAFF.

The genes are TRBV5-1 and TRBJ1-2; 7 bases are a match to TRBD1. The CDR3 is 13 residues long. The V gene end was trimmed by 1 base and the J gene end by 8 bases; junction bases not matched to a gene: 5. Looked up from germline, CDR1 is SGHRS and CDR2 is YFSETQ. CDR3 loop: CASSLTLDRGYTF. The CDR3 nucleotides are TGCGCCAGCAGCTTGACCCTGGACAGGGGCTACACCTTC. The whole variable domain, remainder taken from reference TRBV5-1 and TRBJ1-2, is KAGVTQTPRYLIKTRGQQVTLSCSPISGHRSVSWYQQTPGQGLQFLFEYFSETQRNKGNFPGRFSGRQFSNSRSEMNVSTLELGDSALYLCASSLTLDRGYTFGSGTRLTVV.

The chain links TRBV6-6 to TRBJ2-7; D might be TRBD1 (5 bases). The V gene lost 8 bases and the J gene lost 3 bases, with 14 bases spanning the gap. Germline V gene sequence: CDR1 MNHNY, CDR2 SVGAGI (reference sequence). The CDR3 runs to 13 residues. The CDR3: CASVRGDLYEQYF. The CDR3 nucleotides read TGTGCCAGCGTTAGGGGTGACCTCTACGAGCAGTACTTC.

This rearrangement joins TRBV10-3 to TRBJ1-1; no definite D call. In germline, CDR1 is ENHRY, CDR2 SYGVKD. V lost 7 bases, J lost 0 bases, and 9 bases lay in between. The CDR3 contains 13 residues. CDR3 sequence: CAIKADLNTEAFF. The CDR3 nucleotides are TGTGCCATCAAGGCAGACCTGAACACTGAAGCTTTCTTT.

In its sample, this clone was seen once. The chain uses TRBV18 and TRBJ1-3, with 7 bases identical to TRBD1. The V gene's germline CDR1 is KGHSH and CDR2 LQKENI. The CDR3 has 16 amino acids. Germline trimming cut 3 bases from V and 2 bases from J; bases unmatched to any gene: 7. CDR3 region: CASSPLPGQAGNTIYF. The CDR3 DNA reads TGTGCCAGCTCACCTCTCCCCGGACAGGCTGGAAACACCATATATTTT.

This chain connects TRBV9 to TRBJ2-1, with 9 bases identical to TRBD2. The J segment lost 7 bases and the V segment lost 3 bases, leaving 11 bases of the junction unmatched. The germline V gene encodes CDR1 SGDLS and CDR2 YYNGEE. The CDR3 contains 16 residues. CDR3 DNA sequence: TGTGCCAGCAGCGCCCCCATCCCGGGACTAGCAAATGAGCAGTTCTTC. Amino acids: CASSAPIPGLANEQFF.

The CDR3 DNA reads as TGTGCCACCGGCGCTCAGGGGAACGAGCAGTACTTC. It specifies CATGAQGNEQYF. The V call is TRBV19, the J call TRBJ2-7; D may be TRBD1 (6 bases). The CDR3 loop spans 12 amino acids. Trimming removed 10 bases at V and 5 bases at J, with 15 bases between. The germline CDR1 and CDR2 sequences are LNHDA and SQIVND (reference sequence). The full variable domain, rest sourced from reference TRBV19 and TRBJ2-7, is DGGITQSPKYLFRKEGQNVTLSCEQNLNHDAMYWYRQDPGQGLRLIYYSQIVNDFQKGDIAEGYSVSREKKESFPLTVTSAQKNPTAFYLCATGAQGNEQYFGPGTRLTVT.

V usage is TRBV4-2 and J usage is TRBJ2-7; D possibly uses TRBD1 or TRBD2 (5 bases each). Germline V gene data show CDR1 as LGHNA and CDR2 as YNFKEQ. The V gene lost 4 bases and the J gene lost 1 base, with 14 bases spanning the gap. The CDR3 consists of 15 residues. CDR3 nucleotides: TGTGCCAGCAGCCGGGACGGACGGCAATCCTACGAGCAGTACTTC. Protein product: CASSRDGRQSYEQYF.

This rearrangement joins TRBV18 to TRBJ1-1; D gene ambiguous. V lost 0 bases to trimming and J lost 4 bases, with 3 bases between them. CDR1 and CDR2 from the germline V gene are KGHSH and LQKENI. CDR3 length: 12 amino acids. This CDR3 is CASSPPFTEAFF. CDR3 sequence (DNA): TGTGCCAGCTCACCACCGTTCACTGAAGCTTTCTTT.

V usage is TRBV2 and J usage is TRBJ2-7; tentatively, D is TRBD1 (6 bases). V lost 6 bases and J lost 2, with 8 bases in between. The CDR3 spans 12 residues. Germline loops: CDR1 SNHLY, CDR2 FYNNEI. The CDR3 DNA reads TGTGCCAGCAGGGACAGAGCCTACGAGCAGTACTTC. Protein product: CASRDRAYEQYF.

V gene TRBV19 combines with J gene TRBJ1-2; D unresolved. The germline gives CDR1 LNHDA, CDR2 SQIVND (reference sequence). This CDR3 comprises 13 residues. V lost 6 bases and J lost 5, with 13 bases in between. CDR3: CASSPSDFYGYTF. For the CDR3, the DNA is TGTGCCAGTAGCCCCTCAGATTTTTATGGCTACACCTTC.

The V call is TRBV6-2 or TRBV6-3, the J call TRBJ2-7; possible D gene TRBD1, 6 bases. Trimming left V 6 bases short and J 6 bases short, with 12 bases between. The germline CDR1 and CDR2 sequences are MNHEY and SVGEGT. The CDR3 contains 12 residues. In DNA, the CDR3 is TGTGCCAGCAGCCACAGGGCCTCCGAGCAGTACTTC. Its protein product is CASSHRASEQYF.

Points on this clone: Distinct nucleotide sequences in the sample also encode this CDR3. This chain connects TRBV19 to TRBJ2-1, with D unclear. Trimming cost V 3 bases and J 4 bases, with 7 bases left between them. CDR3 length equals 13 residues. Germline loops: CDR1 LNHDA, CDR2 SQIVND (reference sequence). The CDR3 nucleotides are TGTGCCAGTAGTATTGGTCCGTACAATGAGCAGTTCTTC. The encoded protein is CASSIGPYNEQFF.

The chain links TRBV19 to TRBJ1-2, with 8 bases aligning to TRBD1. CDR1 is LNHDA, CDR2 SQIVND, per germline (reference sequence). The CDR3 is 15 residues long. Trimming at V came to 5 bases and at J to 0 bases, leaving 5 bases not matched to a gene. The CDR3 spells CASSPTGGANYGYTF. DNA of the CDR3: TGTGCCAGTAGTCCCACAGGGGGAGCTAACTATGGCTACACCTTC.